The clone carrying this T cell receptor (beta chain) has a handful of counts. Its target is unknown. This sample stems from a study of blood T cells in healthy people across ages. The CDR3 spans 13 residues. V was clipped by 3 bases and J by 3 bases, with 5 bases between them. A second roughly 6 to 11 cycle PCR used barcoded and J-beta primers. TCRdb redid the calling of the 5' RACE reads with MiXCR, one entry per CDR3 protein. The table lists about 900,000 distinct CDR3 sequences, about 62% of them singletons. Findings and caveats of the study: A greater number of naive CD4+ cells and higher diversity distinguished long-lived donors from aged donors.

The material sequenced was blood. The rearrangement uses TRBV12-3 or TRBV12-4 and TRBJ1-4; no firm D call. The sequence derives from a man aged 25 to 40 in good health. The CDR3 bases are TGTGCCAGCAGTTTTGTACCTAATGAAAAACTGTTTTTT. Protein: CASSFVPNEKLFF.